Below are 20 T cell receptor beta chains sequenced from a single sample in a study of shared clonotypes between healthy human individuals. Terminally differentiated effector memory CD45RA+ cells were excluded by CCR7 positive selection of CD45RO-negative cells. Data came from immunoSEQ multiplex PCR; TCRdb stores just in-frame clones and leaves some out. The data contain roughly 2 million clones, approximately 94% of them seen just once; the ten biggest clones take up roughly 1%. Sequencing was done on a sample of naive CD8+ T cells sorted from blood. The receptors come from a man between 18 and 35 years old in good health.

The V gene is TRBV7-6, the J gene TRBJ2-7; 7 bases agree with TRBD1. Germline V gene sequence: CDR1 SGHVS, CDR2 FNYEAQ. The V gene end was trimmed by 1 base and the J gene end by 2 bases; junction bases not matched to a gene: 8. This CDR3 spans 16 amino acids. CDR3 in DNA: TGTGCCAGCAGCTTAGAAGCACAGGGGCAGCCCTACGAGCAGTACTTC. Protein sequence: CASSLEAQGQPYEQYF.

V is TRBV27 and J is TRBJ1-3; D not resolved. The CDR3 extends over 14 amino acids. The V gene's germline CDR1 is MNHEY and CDR2 SMNVEV (reference sequence). Trimming cost V 9 bases and J 0 bases, with 12 bases left between them. This CDR3 reads CARNTVFSGNTIYF. In DNA, the CDR3 is TGTGCCAGAAATACAGTCTTCTCTGGAAACACCATATATTTT.

The V gene is TRBV7-8, the J gene TRBJ2-5, with TRBD2 matching 8 bases. Germline V CDR1 and CDR2: SGHVS, FQNEAQ. The CDR3 is made up of 15 amino acids. Trimming cost V 7 bases and J 5 bases; bases outside gene matches: 12. CDR3 bases: TGTGCCAGCACCCTAGCGGGCCGACCGTTCGAGACCCAGTACTTC. Translation gives CASTLAGRPFETQYF.

This clone is a singleton in its sample. This sequence joins TRBV13 and TRBJ2-3, with 7 bases identical to TRBD2. Looked up from germline, CDR1 is PRHDT and CDR2 is FYEKMQ (reference sequence). CDR3 length: 15 amino acids. The V segment lost 3 bases and the J segment 0 bases; nucleotides outside the gene matches: 3. Here the CDR3 DNA reads TGTGCCAGCAGCTTGAGCGGGGATAGCACAGATACGCAGTATTTT. Its translation: CASSLSGDSTDTQYF.

This sequence joins TRBV6-1 and TRBJ1-1; D call uncertain. Looked up from germline, CDR1 is MNHNS and CDR2 is SASEGT. The CDR3 runs to 12 residues. Deletions cut 7 bases from V and 7 bases from J, with 13 bases between. The CDR3 here is CASKDRLNEAFF. The CDR3 region has the DNA TGTGCCAGCAAGGACCGCCTAAATGAAGCTTTCTTT.

This chain joins TRBV27 and TRBJ2-7, with TRBD2 matching over 11 bases. V trimming: 5 bases; J trimming: 3 bases; junction bases outside the gene matches: 9. Per the germline V gene, CDR1 is MNHEY and CDR2 is SMNVEV (reference sequence). The CDR3 is 16 residues long. This CDR3 is CASSQIAGGPYYEQYF. The CDR3 nucleotides are TGTGCCAGCAGTCAGATAGCGGGAGGGCCCTACTACGAGCAGTACTTC.

The chain combines TRBV29-1 with TRBJ2-7; tentatively, D is TRBD2 (6 bases). The CDR3 has 13 residues. The germline V gene has CDR1 SQVTM and CDR2 ANQGSEA. The ends were cut back, 6 bases at V and 4 bases at J, with 16 bases in the middle. CDR3 in amino acids: CSVAGPMDYEQYF. CDR3 bases: TGCAGCGTCGCGGGACCGATGGATTACGAGCAGTACTTC.

In nucleotides, the CDR3 is TGTGCCAGCAGCTCGTTGAGATGGGGGGAGAGAAATGAGCAGTTCTTC. Translation: CASSSLRWGERNEQFF. The chain uses TRBV7-6 and TRBJ2-1, with a weak D call TRBD2 (6 bases). Deletions cut 4 bases from V and 7 bases from J, with 20 bases between. This CDR3 has 16 residues. Germline V gene sequence: CDR1 SGHVS, CDR2 FNYEAQ. The full variable domain, its missing parts supplied by reference TRBV7-6 and TRBJ2-1, is GAGVSQSPRYKVTKRGQDVALRCDPISGHVSLYWYRQALGQGPEFLTYFNYEAQQDKSGLPNDRFSAERPEGSISTLTIQRTEQRDSAMYRCASSSLRWGERNEQFFGPGTRLTVL.

This sequence joins TRBV5-1 and TRBJ2-1; possibly TRBD2 for D (6 bases). The CDR3 is 15 amino acids. Trimming took off 4 bases at V and 8 bases at J, with 19 bases between the two ends. Germline CDR1 SGHRS, CDR2 YFSETQ. DNA for the CDR3: TGCGCCAGCAGCCAAGGGATCAACTGGGACTATGAGCAGTTCTTC. Residues: CASSQGINWDYEQFF.

The V and J genes are TRBV28 and TRBJ1-2, with unresolved D. The CDR3 runs 12 residues. The V gene's germline CDR1 is MDHEN and CDR2 SYDVKM. The V and J ends lost 7 bases and 8 bases respectively, with 14 bases between them. In DNA form, the CDR3 reads TGTGCCAGCACCACCGGTGGACGGGGCTACACCTTC. Translated, it gives CASTTGGRGYTF.

The rearrangement joins TRBV19 to TRBJ1-2; D gene uncertain. CDR3 length: 12 residues. V shed 5 bases and J shed 6 bases, with 10 bases lying between them. Germline lookup yields CDR1 LNHDA and CDR2 SQIVND (reference sequence). DNA for the CDR3: TGTGCCAGTAGTGGCTCGAGGGATGGCTACACCTTC. Amino acid sequence: CASSGSRDGYTF.

V and J are TRBV6-5 and TRBJ2-7; D is possibly TRBD1 (5 bases). Germline V gives CDR1 MNHEY, CDR2 SVGAGI. The CDR3 runs 15 residues. V lost 4 bases to trimming and J lost 3 bases, with 16 bases between them. In nucleotides, the CDR3 is TGTGCCAGCAGTTCCGAACAGGTGGTCTTCTACGAGCAGTACTTC. This translates into CASSSEQVVFYEQYF.

The gene calls are TRBV7-9 and TRBJ2-1; 7 nucleotides align to TRBD2. CDR3 size: 13 residues. Germline V gene sequence: CDR1 SEHNR, CDR2 FQNEAQ (reference sequence). V trimming: 4 bases; J trimming: 7 bases; junction bases outside the gene matches: 4. The CDR3 DNA follows: TGTGCCAGCAGCTCCCGGACTAGTAATGAGCAGTTCTTC. As protein: CASSSRTSNEQFF.

The gene calls are TRBV4-2 and TRBJ2-1; 14 bases fit TRBD2. The V gene's germline CDR1 is LGHNA and CDR2 YNFKEQ. The CDR3 is 16 residues long. The ends lost 4 bases at V and 5 bases at J; junction bases unmatched: 4. CDR3 sequence: CASSRPGLAGDNEQFF. CDR3 nucleotide sequence: TGTGCCAGCAGCCGGCCGGGACTAGCGGGGGACAATGAGCAGTTCTTC.

Only one count was recorded for this clone. The gene calls are TRBV4-3 and TRBJ2-3; D unclear. V gave up 4 bases and J gave up 3 bases, with 14 bases separating them. Germline V gene lookup returns CDR1 LGHNA and CDR2 YSLEER. The CDR3 sequence is 15 residues long. The CDR3 sequence is CASSLEAEVTDTQYF. The CDR3 DNA is TGCGCCAGCAGCCTCGAAGCCGAAGTGACAGATACGCAGTATTTT.

The chain combines TRBV4-1 with TRBJ2-7; 9 nucleotides align to TRBD2. Losses at the gene ends were 4 bases for V and 3 bases for J; bases not matched to a gene: 4. This CDR3 comprises 14 residues. Per the germline V gene, CDR1 is MGHRA and CDR2 is YSYEKL. The CDR3 DNA is TGCGCCAGCAGCCTTCGACTAGCGGACTACGAGCAGTACTTC. Its protein is CASSLRLADYEQYF.

V is TRBV9 and J is TRBJ2-2; 7 bases are a match to TRBD1. The CDR3 loop spans 14 amino acids. CDR1 and CDR2 (germline): SGDLS, YYNGEE. The J segment lost 6 bases and the V segment lost 4 bases, leaving 6 bases of the junction unmatched. CDR3 residues: CASSSLGGPGELFF. CDR3 sequence (DNA): TGTGCCAGCAGCTCCCTAGGGGGCCCCGGGGAGCTGTTTTTT.

The chain has TRBV7-9 and TRBJ2-5, with D possibly TRBD1 on 5 matching bases. The CDR3 has 13 residues. Trimming cost V 7 bases and J 3 bases, with 12 bases left between them. Germline V gene sequence: CDR1 SEHNR, CDR2 FQNEAQ (reference sequence). Written as DNA, the CDR3 is TGTGCCAGCACCCTTGGGGCCGAAGAGACCCAGTACTTC. Translating it yields CASTLGAEETQYF.

The J gene is TRBJ2-3, the V gene TRBV7-9; unclear D gene. The CDR3 runs 17 residues. The germline V gene has CDR1 SEHNR and CDR2 FQNEAQ (reference sequence). The V and J ends lost 1 base and 1 base respectively, with 15 bases between them. This CDR3 is CASSLGPGWSRTDTQYF. Here the CDR3 DNA reads TGTGCCAGCAGCTTAGGGCCTGGATGGAGCCGCACAGATACGCAGTATTTT.

This chain joins TRBV4-3 and TRBJ2-7, with TRBD2 matching over 10 bases. CDR3 length equals 16 residues. The ends lost 0 bases at V and 4 bases at J; junction bases unmatched: 6. CDR1 is LGHNA and CDR2 is YSLEER in the germline V gene. CDR3 sequence (DNA): TGCGCCAGCAGCCAAGAAGCGGGAGGGCCATCATACGAGCAGTACTTC. It encodes CASSQEAGGPSYEQYF.